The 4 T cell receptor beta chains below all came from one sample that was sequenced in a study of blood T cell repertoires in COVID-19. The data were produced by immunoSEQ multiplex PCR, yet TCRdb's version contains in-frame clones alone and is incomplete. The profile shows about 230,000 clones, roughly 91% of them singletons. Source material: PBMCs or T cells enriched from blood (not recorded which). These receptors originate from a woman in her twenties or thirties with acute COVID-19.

DNA for the CDR3: TGTGCCAGCAGTTTTAGGACAAGCTCCTACAATGAGCAGTTCTTC. This codes for CASSFRTSSYNEQFF. The chain links TRBV28 to TRBJ2-1, with a possible D match to TRBD1 (5 bases). CDR3 length: 15 residues. V was clipped by 3 bases and J by 0 bases, with 9 bases between them. Germline V lookup: CDR1 MDHEN, CDR2 SYDVKM.

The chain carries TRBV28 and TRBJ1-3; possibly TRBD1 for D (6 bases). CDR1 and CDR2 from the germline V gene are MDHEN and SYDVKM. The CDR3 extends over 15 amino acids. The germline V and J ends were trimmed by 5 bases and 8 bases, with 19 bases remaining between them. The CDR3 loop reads CASSAGTSPWDTIYF. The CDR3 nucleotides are TGTGCCAGCAGTGCAGGGACATCACCTTGGGACACCATATATTTT.

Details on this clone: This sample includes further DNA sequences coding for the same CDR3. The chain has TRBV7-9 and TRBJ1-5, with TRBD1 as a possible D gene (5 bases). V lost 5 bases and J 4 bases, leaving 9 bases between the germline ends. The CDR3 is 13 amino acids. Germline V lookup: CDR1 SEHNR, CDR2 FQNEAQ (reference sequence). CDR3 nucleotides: TGTGCCAGCAGCCAAGACAGTAATCAGCCCCAGCATTTT. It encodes CASSQDSNQPQHF.

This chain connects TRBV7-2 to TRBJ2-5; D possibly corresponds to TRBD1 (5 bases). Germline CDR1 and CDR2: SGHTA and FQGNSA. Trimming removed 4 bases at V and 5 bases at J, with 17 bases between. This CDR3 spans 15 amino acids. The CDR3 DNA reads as TGTGCCAGCAGCTCAACCGGCCAGGGCCCCGAGACCCAGTACTTC. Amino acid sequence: CASSSTGQGPETQYF.